The T cell receptor (beta chain) described here comes from a study of blood T cell repertoires in COVID-19. About the study: Acute and convalescent COVID-19 samples came from the United States, Italy and Spain. Sources were T cells, B-cell-depleted T cells, or PBMCs; the material itself was cDNA or gDNA.

This CDR3 spans 13 amino acids. Trimming stripped 3 bases from V and 8 bases from J, with 11 bases between. Per the authors' pipeline: For nucleated cells, counts were estimated from reference gene primer amplification. Some clones are missing from TCRdb's copy, which holds only in-frame ones; the method was immunoSEQ multiplex PCR. V, J and clone size reflect that table, while D and trimming were determined from the DNA. The data contain about 51,000 clones, around 90% of them singletons. The chain links TRBV12-3 or TRBV12-4 to TRBJ1-3; D is uncertain. The sequenced material came from peripheral blood. The source of this sequence is a man in his fifties or sixties with acute or convalescent COVID-19. The CDR3 loop reads CASSFRGRDTIYF. For the CDR3, the DNA is TGTGCCAGCAGTTTTCGGGGTAGGGACACCATATATTTT.